These 7 T cell receptor beta chains were all obtained from the same sample, sequenced in a study of regulatory T cells in long-lasting Graves disease (dated by TCRdb to the early 2020s). What the time point label conveys for this sample: newly diagnosed GD, antithyroid drugs for less than 3 months. For both TCR sequencing and RNA sequencing, RNA was extracted from PBMCs in TRIzol. Library prep was done by multiplex PCR. Sequencing was performed on an Illumina HiSeq 4000. CDR3 regions were amplified by Arm-PCR with iRepertoire HTBI primers to construct TCR beta libraries. TCRdb itself trimmed the public reads at Q25 with fastp, ran MiXCR and retained productive beta chains. When rows share a CDR3 protein, they turn into one entry using the most common DNA and genes. The sample table records hundreds of thousands of distinct CDR3 sequences; roughly 12% of these occur just once. The top ten clones comprise roughly 9.7% of the sample.

These data also featured in a second study, about T cells in Graves' hyperthyroidism and ophthalmopathy.

The input for sequencing was peripheral blood mononuclear cells (PBMCs), taken at new diagnosis, from a patient treated with antithyroid drugs. These receptor sequences come from a man aged 25 to 40 with Graves disease. Donor details come from another sample of the same person, matched by shared clones.

V gene TRBV2 combines with J gene TRBJ2-5; 11 nucleotides align to TRBD2. The CDR3 has 15 residues. The V and J ends lost 8 bases and 5 bases, in that order; junction bases with no gene match: 10. The germline V gene encodes CDR1 SNHLY and CDR2 FYNNEI. The CDR3 sequence: CASPDLAGGQETQYF. CDR3 coding DNA: TGTGCCAGCCCTGACCTAGCGGGAGGTCAGGAGACCCAGTACTTC.

This clonotype occurred many times. This chain joins TRBV18 and TRBJ1-2; perhaps TRBD1 as D (5 bases). Trimming pared 3 bases from V and 0 bases from J, leaving 11 bases between. From germline, CDR1 is KGHSH and CDR2 LQKENI. CDR3 length equals 15 residues. Written as DNA, the CDR3 is TGTGCCAGCTCACCGGGGGACCTAGCTAACTATGGCTACACCTTC. Protein sequence: CASSPGDLANYGYTF. Drawing the rest from reference TRBV18 and TRBJ1-2, the complete variable domain is NAGVMQNPRHLVRRRGQEARLRCSPMKGHSHVYWYRQLPEEGLKFMVYLQKENIIDESGMPKERFSAEFPKEGPSILRIQQVVRGDSAAYFCASSPGDLANYGYTFGSGTRLTVV.

This clonotype was seen many times. The gene calls are TRBV28 and TRBJ2-1; D not certain. Germline CDR1 reads MDHEN; CDR2 reads SYDVKM. The CDR3 has 13 residues. The V end was cut by 10 bases, the J end by 1 base, with 11 bases between. CDR3 loop: CATDGASYNEQFF. The CDR3 DNA sequence: TGTGCCACCGACGGAGCTTCCTACAATGAGCAGTTCTTC.

The gene calls are TRBV6-2 or TRBV6-3 and TRBJ1-2; unclear D gene. The CDR3 is 12 amino acids. The germline V gene has CDR1 MNHEY and CDR2 SVGEGT. Trimming shortened V by 5 bases and J by 8 bases, and 12 bases separated the two germline ends. The CDR3 protein is CASSEFGRGYTF. CDR3 nucleotide sequence: TGTGCCAGCAGTGAATTCGGTAGGGGCTACACCTTC.

In its sample, this clonotype was seen a few times. The chain combines TRBV9 with TRBJ2-2, with D hard to call. This CDR3 has 15 amino acids. Germline assignment: CDR1 SGDLS and CDR2 YYNGEE. Trimming left V 1 base short and J 4 bases short, with 11 bases between. The CDR3 DNA reads as TGTGCCAGCAGCGTAAAGGCTAGACCCACCGGGGAGCTGTTTTTT. Residues: CASSVKARPTGELFF.

There are many counts of this clonotype. J is TRBJ2-3 and V is TRBV29-1; D gene uncertain. The CDR3 contains 13 residues. Trimming removed 7 bases at V and 0 bases at J, with 11 bases between. Germline V CDR1 and CDR2: SQVTM, ANQGSEA. Here the CDR3 reads CSARAPSTDTQYF. DNA of the CDR3: TGCAGCGCCCGGGCCCCAAGCACAGATACGCAGTATTTT.

The CDR3 DNA reads as TGCGCCAGCAGCCCCGGGACTAGCAACTACGAGCAGTACTTC. The encoded protein is CASSPGTSNYEQYF. This sequence joins TRBV10-1 and TRBJ2-7, with 9 bases fitting TRBD2. This CDR3 has 14 amino acids. V trimming: 6 bases; J trimming: 3 bases; junction bases outside the gene matches: 6. CDR1 WNHNN and CDR2 SYGVQD come from the germline V gene (reference sequence).